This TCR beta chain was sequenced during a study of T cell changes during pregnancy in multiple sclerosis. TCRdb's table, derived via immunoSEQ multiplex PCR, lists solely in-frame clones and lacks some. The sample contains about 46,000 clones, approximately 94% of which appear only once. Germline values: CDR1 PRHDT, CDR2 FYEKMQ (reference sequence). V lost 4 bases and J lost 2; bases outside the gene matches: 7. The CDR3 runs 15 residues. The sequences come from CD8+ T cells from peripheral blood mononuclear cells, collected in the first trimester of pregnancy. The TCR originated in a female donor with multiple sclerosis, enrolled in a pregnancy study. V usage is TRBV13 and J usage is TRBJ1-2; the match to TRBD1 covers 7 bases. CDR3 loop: CASSSADRRNYGYTF. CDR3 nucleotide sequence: TGTGCCAGCAGCTCTGCGGACAGGCGAAACTATGGCTACACCTTC.